This TCR beta chain was captured by sequencing in a study of blood T cell repertoires in COVID-19. The CDR3 loop spans 14 amino acids. The germline CDR1 and CDR2 sequences are SGHKS and YYEKEE (reference sequence). Trimming removed 4 bases at V and 1 base at J, with 11 bases between. In the study's own analysis: Reference gene primer amplification gave estimated nucleated cell counts. Profiled with immunoSEQ multiplex PCR; TCRdb holds only in-frame clones, not every one. V and J calls and clone size are as listed in that table; D and trimming were resolved from the DNA. The table has about 180,000 clones, around 80% seen once; the top ten hold roughly 12%.

The origin of this receptor is a woman at least 80 years old with COVID-19, enrolled during active disease. Sequenced sample: peripheral blood. The rearrangement links TRBV5-5 to TRBJ1-2, with D unclear. The CDR3 sequence: CASSQGGFNYGYTF. The CDR3 DNA sequence: TGTGCCAGCAGCCAAGGAGGGTTTAACTATGGCTACACCTTC. The full variable domain, its missing parts supplied by reference TRBV5-5 and TRBJ1-2, is DAGVTQSPTHLIKTRGQQVTLRCSPISGHKSVSWYQQVLGQGPQFIFQYYEKEERGRGNFPDRFSARQFPNYSSELNVNALLLGDSALYLCASSQGGFNYGYTFGSGTRLTVV.